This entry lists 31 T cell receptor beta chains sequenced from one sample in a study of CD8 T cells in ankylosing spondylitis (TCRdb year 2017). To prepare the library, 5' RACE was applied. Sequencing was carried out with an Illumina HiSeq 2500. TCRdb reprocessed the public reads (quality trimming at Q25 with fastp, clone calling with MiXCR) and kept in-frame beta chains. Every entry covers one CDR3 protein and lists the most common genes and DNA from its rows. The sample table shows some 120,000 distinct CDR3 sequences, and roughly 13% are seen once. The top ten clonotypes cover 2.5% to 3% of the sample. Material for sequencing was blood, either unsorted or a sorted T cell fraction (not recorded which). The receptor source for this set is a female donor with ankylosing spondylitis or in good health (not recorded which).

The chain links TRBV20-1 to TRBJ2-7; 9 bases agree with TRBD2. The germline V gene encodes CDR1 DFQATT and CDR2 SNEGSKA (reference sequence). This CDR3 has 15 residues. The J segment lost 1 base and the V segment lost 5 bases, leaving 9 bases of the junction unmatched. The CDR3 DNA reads TGCAGTGCTCCCCAGATCCTAGCGGGGTCCTACGAGCAGTACTTC. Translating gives CSAPQILAGSYEQYF.

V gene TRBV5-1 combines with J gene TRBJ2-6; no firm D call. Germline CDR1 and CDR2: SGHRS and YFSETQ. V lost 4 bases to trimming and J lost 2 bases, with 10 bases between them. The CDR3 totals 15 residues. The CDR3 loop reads CASSAQYPGANVLTF. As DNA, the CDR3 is TGCGCCAGCAGCGCTCAGTATCCTGGGGCCAACGTCCTGACTTTC.

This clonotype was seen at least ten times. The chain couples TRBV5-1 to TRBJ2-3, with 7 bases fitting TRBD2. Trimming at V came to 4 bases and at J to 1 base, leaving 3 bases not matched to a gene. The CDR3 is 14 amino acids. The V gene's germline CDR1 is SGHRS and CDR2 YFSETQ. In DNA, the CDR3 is TGCGCCAGCAGCATAACTAGCGGCACAGATACGCAGTATTTT. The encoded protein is CASSITSGTDTQYF.

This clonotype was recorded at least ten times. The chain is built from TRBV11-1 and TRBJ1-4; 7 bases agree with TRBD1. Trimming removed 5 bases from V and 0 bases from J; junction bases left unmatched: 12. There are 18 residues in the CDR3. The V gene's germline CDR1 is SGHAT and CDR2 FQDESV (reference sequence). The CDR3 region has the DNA TGTGCCAGCAGCGCACAACGGCCGGGACAGACAACTAATGAAAAACTGTTTTTT. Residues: CASSAQRPGQTTNEKLFF.

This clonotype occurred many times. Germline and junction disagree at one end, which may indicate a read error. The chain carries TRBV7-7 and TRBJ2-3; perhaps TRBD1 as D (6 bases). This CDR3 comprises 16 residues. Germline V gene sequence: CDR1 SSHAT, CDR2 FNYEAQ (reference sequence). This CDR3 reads CASSLGGPLITDTQYF. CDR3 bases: TGTGCTAGCAGCTTAGGGGGTCCTTTGATAACAGATACGCAGTATTTT.

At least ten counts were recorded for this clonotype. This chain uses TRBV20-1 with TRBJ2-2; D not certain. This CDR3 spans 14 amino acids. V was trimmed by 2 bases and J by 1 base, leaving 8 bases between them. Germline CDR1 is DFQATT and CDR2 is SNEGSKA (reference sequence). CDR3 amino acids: CSARQKLNTGELFF. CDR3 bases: TGCAGTGCTAGACAAAAACTGAACACCGGGGAGCTGTTTTTT.

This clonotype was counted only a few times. Written as DNA, the CDR3 is TGTGCCAGCAGCAAAACAGGGGGCACTGAAGCTTTCTTT. Amino acid sequence: CASSKTGGTEAFF. This rearrangement joins TRBV9 to TRBJ1-1; 8 bases map to TRBD1. Trimming removed 4 bases from V and 4 bases from J; junction bases left unmatched: 3. The CDR3 is 13 amino acids. CDR1 and CDR2 from the germline V gene are SGDLS and YYNGEE. The full variable domain, with the rest looked up from reference TRBV9 and TRBJ1-1, is DSGVTQTPKHLITATGQRVTLRCSPRSGDLSVYWYQQSLDQGLQFLIQYYNGEERAKGNILERFSAQQFPDLHSELNLSSLELGDSALYFCASSKTGGTEAFFGQGTRLTVV.

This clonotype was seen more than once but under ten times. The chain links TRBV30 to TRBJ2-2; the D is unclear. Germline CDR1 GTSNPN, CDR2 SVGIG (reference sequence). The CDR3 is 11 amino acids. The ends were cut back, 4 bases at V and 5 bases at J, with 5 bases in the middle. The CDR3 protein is CAWTRTGELFF. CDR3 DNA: TGTGCCTGGACAAGAACCGGGGAGCTGTTTTTT.

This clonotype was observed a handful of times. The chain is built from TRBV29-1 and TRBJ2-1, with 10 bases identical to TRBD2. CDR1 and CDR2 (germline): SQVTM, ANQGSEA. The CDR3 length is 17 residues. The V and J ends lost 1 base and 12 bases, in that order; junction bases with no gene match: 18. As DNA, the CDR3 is TGCAGCGTTGAAGTGTTGGTTCGGCTAGCGGGAGATAGAGGGCAGTTCTTC. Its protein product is CSVEVLVRLAGDRGQFF.

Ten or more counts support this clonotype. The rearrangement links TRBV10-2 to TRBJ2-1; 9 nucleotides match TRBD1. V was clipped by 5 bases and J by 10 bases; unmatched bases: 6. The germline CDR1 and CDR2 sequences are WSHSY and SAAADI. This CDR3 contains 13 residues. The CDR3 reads CASSKGQGVEQFF. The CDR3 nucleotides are TGCGCCAGCAGTAAGGGACAGGGAGTAGAGCAGTTCTTC.

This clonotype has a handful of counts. CDR3 region: CAWSSGAGTDTQYF. CDR3 DNA sequence: TGTGCCTGGAGTAGTGGGGCTGGCACAGATACGCAGTATTTT. V and J are TRBV30 and TRBJ2-3; tentatively, D is TRBD1 (5 bases). Germline CDR1 reads GTSNPN; CDR2 reads SVGIG (reference sequence). V was pared by 2 bases and J by 1 base, with 10 bases between. The CDR3 runs to 14 residues.

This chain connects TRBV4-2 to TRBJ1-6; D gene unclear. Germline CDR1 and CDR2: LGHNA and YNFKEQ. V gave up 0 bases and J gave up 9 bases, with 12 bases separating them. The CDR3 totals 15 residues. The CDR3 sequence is CASSQETTRSSPLHF. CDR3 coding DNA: TGTGCCAGCAGCCAAGAAACGACGCGATCTTCACCCCTCCACTTT.

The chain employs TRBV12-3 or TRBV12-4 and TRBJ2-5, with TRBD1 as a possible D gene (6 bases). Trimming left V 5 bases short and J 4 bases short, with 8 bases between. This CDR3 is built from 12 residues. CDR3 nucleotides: TGTGCCAGCAGTCGGGACACAGAGACCCAGTACTTC. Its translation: CASSRDTETQYF.

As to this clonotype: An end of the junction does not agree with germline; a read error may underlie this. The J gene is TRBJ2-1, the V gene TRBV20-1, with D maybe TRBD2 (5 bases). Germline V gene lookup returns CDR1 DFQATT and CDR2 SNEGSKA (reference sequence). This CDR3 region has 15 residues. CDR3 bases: TGCAGTGCTAGGGGAGAAGGGAACTCCTACAATGAGCGGTTCTTC. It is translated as CSARGEGNSYNERFF.

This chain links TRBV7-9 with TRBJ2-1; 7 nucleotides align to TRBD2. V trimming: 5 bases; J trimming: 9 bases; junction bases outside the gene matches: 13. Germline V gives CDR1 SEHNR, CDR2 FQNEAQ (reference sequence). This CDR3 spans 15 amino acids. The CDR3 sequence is CASSPPSGRLAEQFF. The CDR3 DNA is TGTGCCAGCAGCCCTCCTAGCGGCCGATTGGCTGAGCAGTTCTTC.

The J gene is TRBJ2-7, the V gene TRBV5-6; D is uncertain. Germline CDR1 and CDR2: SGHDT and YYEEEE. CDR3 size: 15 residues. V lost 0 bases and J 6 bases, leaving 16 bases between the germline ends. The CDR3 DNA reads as TGTGCCAGCAGCTTGGGGGCAAGGTCTTTGGTCGAGCAGTACTTC. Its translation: CASSLGARSLVEQYF.

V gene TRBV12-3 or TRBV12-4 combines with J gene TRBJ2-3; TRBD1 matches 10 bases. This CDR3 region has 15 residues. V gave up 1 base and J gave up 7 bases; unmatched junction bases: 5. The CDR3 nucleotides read TGTGCCAGCAGTTTAGGGACAGGGGGGACGAATACGCAGTATTTT. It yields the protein CASSLGTGGTNTQYF.

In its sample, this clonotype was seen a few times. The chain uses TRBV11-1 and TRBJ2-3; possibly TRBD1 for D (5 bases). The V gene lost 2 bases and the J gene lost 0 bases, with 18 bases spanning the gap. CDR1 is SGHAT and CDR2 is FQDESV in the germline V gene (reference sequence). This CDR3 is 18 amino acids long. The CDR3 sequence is CASSLSPDTVLSTDTQYF. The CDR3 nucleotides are TGTGCCAGCAGCTTAAGTCCGGACACTGTTTTGAGCACAGATACGCAGTATTTT.

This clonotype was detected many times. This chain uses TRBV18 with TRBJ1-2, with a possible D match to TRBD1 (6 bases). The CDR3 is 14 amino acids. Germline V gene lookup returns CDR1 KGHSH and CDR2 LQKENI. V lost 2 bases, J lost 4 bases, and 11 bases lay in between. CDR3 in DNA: TGTGCCAGCTCACCATCAGGGGCGTTCTATGGCTACACCTTC. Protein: CASSPSGAFYGYTF.

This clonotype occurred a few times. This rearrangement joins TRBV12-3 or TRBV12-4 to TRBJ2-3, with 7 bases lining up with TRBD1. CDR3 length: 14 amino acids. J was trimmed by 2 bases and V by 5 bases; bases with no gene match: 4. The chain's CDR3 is CASSRGGSTDTQYF. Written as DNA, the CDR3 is TGTGCCAGCAGTCGAGGGGGCTCCACAGATACGCAGTATTTT.

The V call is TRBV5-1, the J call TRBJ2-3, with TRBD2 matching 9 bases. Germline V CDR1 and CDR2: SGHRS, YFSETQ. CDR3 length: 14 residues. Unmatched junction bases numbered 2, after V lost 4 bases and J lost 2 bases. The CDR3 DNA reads TGCGCCAGCAGCCAGCGGGGGGCCACAGATACGCAGTATTTT. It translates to CASSQRGATDTQYF.

As DNA, the CDR3 is TGTGCCAGCAGGGGACAGGGGGAAGATAATGAGCAGTTCTTC. Its protein product is CASRGQGEDNEQFF. The chain has TRBV3-1 and TRBJ2-1, with 11 bases matching TRBD1. CDR1 LGHDT and CDR2 YNNKEL come from the germline V gene (reference sequence). This CDR3 is 14 amino acids long. V lost 6 bases to trimming and J lost 7 bases; unmatched junction nucleotides: 5.

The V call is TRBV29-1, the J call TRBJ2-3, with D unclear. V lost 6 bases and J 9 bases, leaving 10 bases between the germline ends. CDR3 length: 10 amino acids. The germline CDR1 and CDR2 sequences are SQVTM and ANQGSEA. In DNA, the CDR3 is TGCAGCGTGTCTTCCGGAACGCAGTATTTT. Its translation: CSVSSGTQYF.

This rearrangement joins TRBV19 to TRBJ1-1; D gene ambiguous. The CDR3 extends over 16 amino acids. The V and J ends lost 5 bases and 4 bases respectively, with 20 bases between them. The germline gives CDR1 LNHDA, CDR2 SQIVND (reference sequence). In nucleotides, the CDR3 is TGTGCCAGTAGTTTGTTGAAGGGTGATTTCGGCACTGAAGCTTTCTTT. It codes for CASSLLKGDFGTEAFF.

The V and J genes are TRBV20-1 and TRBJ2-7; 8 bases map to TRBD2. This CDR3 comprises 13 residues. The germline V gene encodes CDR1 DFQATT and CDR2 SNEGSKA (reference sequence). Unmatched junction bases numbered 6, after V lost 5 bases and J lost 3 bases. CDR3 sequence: CSARSGSDYEQYF. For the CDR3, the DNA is TGCAGTGCTCGGAGCGGGAGTGACTACGAGCAGTACTTC.

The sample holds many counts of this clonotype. CDR3 bases: TGTGCCAGCAGTTTAAGGGGAGACCAGCCCCAGCATTTT. Its translation is CASSLRGDQPQHF. The genes are TRBV12-3 or TRBV12-4 and TRBJ1-5; weak D call: TRBD1 (5 bases). V was clipped by 2 bases and J by 7 bases, with 9 bases between them. CDR3 length: 13 amino acids.

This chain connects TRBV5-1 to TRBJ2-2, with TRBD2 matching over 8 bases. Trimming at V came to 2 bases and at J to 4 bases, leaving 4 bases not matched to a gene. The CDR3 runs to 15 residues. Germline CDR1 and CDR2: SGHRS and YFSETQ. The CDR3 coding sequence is TGCGCCAGCAGCTTCGGGGGGGCGATCACCGGGGAGCTGTTTTTT. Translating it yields CASSFGGAITGELFF.

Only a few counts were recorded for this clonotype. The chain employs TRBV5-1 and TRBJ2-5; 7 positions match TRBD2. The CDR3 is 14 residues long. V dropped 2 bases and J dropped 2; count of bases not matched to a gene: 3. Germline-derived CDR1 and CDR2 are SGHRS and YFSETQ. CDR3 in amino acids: CASSLTSAQETQYF. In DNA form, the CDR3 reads TGCGCCAGCAGCTTAACTAGCGCTCAAGAGACCCAGTACTTC.

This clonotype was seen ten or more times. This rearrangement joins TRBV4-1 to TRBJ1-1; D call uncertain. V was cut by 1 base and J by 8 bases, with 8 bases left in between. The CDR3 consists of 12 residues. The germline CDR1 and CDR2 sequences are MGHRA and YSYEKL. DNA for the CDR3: TGCGCCAGCAGCCAAGTTGGACGCGAAGCTTTCTTT. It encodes CASSQVGREAFF.

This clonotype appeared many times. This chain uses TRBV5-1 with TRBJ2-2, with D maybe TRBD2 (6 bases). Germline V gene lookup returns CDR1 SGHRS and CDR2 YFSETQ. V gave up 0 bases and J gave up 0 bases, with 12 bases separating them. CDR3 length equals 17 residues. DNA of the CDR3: TGCGCCAGCAGCTTGGAGGAGGGGCTTGCGAACACCGGGGAGCTGTTTTTT. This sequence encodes CASSLEEGLANTGELFF.

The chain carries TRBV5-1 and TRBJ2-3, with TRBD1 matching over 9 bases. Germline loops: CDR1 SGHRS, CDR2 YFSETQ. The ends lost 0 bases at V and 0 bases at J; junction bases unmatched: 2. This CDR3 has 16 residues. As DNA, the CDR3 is TGCGCCAGCAGCTTGGGCGGACAGGGGAGCACAGATACGCAGTATTTT. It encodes CASSLGGQGSTDTQYF.